This T cell receptor beta chain is drawn from a study of blood T cell repertoires in COVID-19. Study context: The samples span acute and convalescent COVID-19 from the United States, Italy and Spain. PBMCs, B-cell-depleted T cells, or T cells provided the cDNA or gDNA that made up the material.

The authors' processing: Reference gene primer amplification yielded estimated nucleated cell counts. Some clones are missing from TCRdb's copy, which holds only in-frame ones; the method was immunoSEQ multiplex PCR. V and J calls and clone size come straight from that table; D and trimming were deduced from the DNA. This table has tens of thousands of clones, 80% to 90% appearing once. The germline gives CDR1 MDHEN, CDR2 SYDVKM. Trimming shortened V by 8 bases and J by 7 bases, and 17 bases separated the two germline ends. The CDR3 runs 13 residues. The V and J genes are TRBV28 and TRBJ1-1; D is unclear. This sequence was found in a human donor in a cohort sampled during active COVID-19. Specimen: peripheral blood. CDR3 protein: CASANGVQIEAFF. The CDR3 DNA follows: TGTGCCAGCGCAAATGGCGTACAGATTGAAGCTTTCTTT.